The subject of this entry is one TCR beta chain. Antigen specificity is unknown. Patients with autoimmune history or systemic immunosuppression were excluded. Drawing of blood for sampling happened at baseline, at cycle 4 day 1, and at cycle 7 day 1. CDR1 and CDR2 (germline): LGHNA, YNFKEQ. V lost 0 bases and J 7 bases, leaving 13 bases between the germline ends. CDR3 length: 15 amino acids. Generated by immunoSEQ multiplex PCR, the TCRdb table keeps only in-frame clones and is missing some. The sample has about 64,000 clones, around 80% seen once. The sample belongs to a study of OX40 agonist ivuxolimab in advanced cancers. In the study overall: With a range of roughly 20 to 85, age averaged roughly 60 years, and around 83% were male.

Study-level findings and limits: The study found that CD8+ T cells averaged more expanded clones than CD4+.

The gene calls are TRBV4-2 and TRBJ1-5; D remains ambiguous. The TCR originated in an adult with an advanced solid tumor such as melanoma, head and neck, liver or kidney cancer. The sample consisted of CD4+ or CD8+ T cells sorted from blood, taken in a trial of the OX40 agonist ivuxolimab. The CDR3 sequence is CASSQEVGSGQPQHF. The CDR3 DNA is TGTGCCAGCAGCCAAGAAGTGGGGTCAGGACAGCCCCAGCATTTT.